Included here is one T cell receptor beta chain sequence, with context. Its antigen is unidentified. In TCRdb, the reads were re-called with MiXCR into one record per CDR3 protein. The table lists about 830,000 distinct CDR3 sequences, about 30% of them singletons. This specimen belongs to a study of T cell repertoires in cytomegalovirus infection. At the level of the study: Shared public TCR beta signatures pointed to both CMV infection and a matching HLA type.

Sequenced here: cultured CD8+ T cells from PBMCs, sampled from culture after CMV antigen stimulation. The receptor comes from a human donor in good health (CMV status not recorded). Some clones in this sample may be carry-over from other donors' samples.

In nucleotides, the CDR3 is TGTGCTAACGCCGGCTCTGGAAACACCATATATTTT. Translating it yields CANAGSGNTIYF. The chain couples TRBV12-3 or TRBV12-4 to TRBJ1-3; no definite D call. This CDR3 region has 12 residues.